These 21 T cell receptor beta chains came from one sample sequenced in a study of high-grade serous ovarian cancer treatment subgroups. The tumor samples were collected prior to definitive surgery or chemotherapy. Sequencing used immunoSEQ multiplex PCR; TCRdb keeps in-frame clones, though not all of them. The sample contains over 6,500 clones, 75% to 80% of which appear only once. Sequencing input: tumor tissue. These receptors were obtained from a human donor with high-grade serous ovarian cancer.

This clone was seen only once. This chain's CDR3 is CASRGTGALTDTQYF. CDR3 in DNA: TGTGCCAGCAGAGGGACAGGGGCCCTCACAGATACGCAGTATTTT. The chain links TRBV6-1 to TRBJ2-3, with 10 bases lining up with TRBD1. Germline trimming cut 6 bases from V and 2 bases from J; bases unmatched to any gene: 5. Germline CDR1 MNHNS, CDR2 SASEGT. The CDR3 contains 15 residues.

This clone was counted once. This chain uses TRBV4-3 with TRBJ1-2; maybe TRBD1 (6 bases). Trimming stripped 1 base from V and 4 bases from J, with 19 bases between. The CDR3 spans 17 residues. Germline values: CDR1 LGHNA, CDR2 YSLEER. The CDR3 region is CASSQAPPRGLTYGYTF. The CDR3 DNA is TGCGCCAGCAGCCAAGCCCCACCCAGGGGCCTTACCTATGGCTACACCTTC.

The chain combines TRBV7-2 with TRBJ2-1; D is ambiguous. The CDR3 is 14 residues long. V lost 3 bases and J 4 bases, leaving 10 bases between the germline ends. Germline V lookup: CDR1 SGHTA, CDR2 FQGNSA. The CDR3 nucleotides read TGTGCCAGCAGCTTGACCTTAGTGTACAATGAGCAGTTCTTC. Translated, it gives CASSLTLVYNEQFF.

This chain joins TRBV19 and TRBJ2-1; tentative D call: TRBD2 (5 bases). The CDR3 runs to 15 residues. Looked up from germline, CDR1 is LNHDA and CDR2 is SQIVND (reference sequence). The germline V and J ends were trimmed by 5 bases and 10 bases, with 21 bases remaining between them. The CDR3 region has the DNA TGTGCCAGTAGTTTCTTCGCGGGCCTCGATTCAGAGCAGTTCTTC. This sequence encodes CASSFFAGLDSEQFF.

Relative to its sample, this clone is large. CDR3 bases: TGTGCCATCAGTGAGGGAGGGGGCCTTACTCCCACCTACGAGCAGTACTTC. Translation: CAISEGGGLTPTYEQYF. The chain couples TRBV10-3 to TRBJ2-7, with D tentatively TRBD1 (7 bases). Germline loops: CDR1 ENHRY, CDR2 SYGVKD. This CDR3 has 17 residues. V was shortened by 2 bases and J by 2 bases, with 19 bases between the two germline ends.

The J gene is TRBJ2-5, the V gene TRBV2; the D is unclear. The J call is doubtful: the DNA matches TRBJ2-7 better. The germline V gene encodes CDR1 SNHLY and CDR2 FYNNEI. The CDR3 has 14 residues. In nucleotides, the CDR3 is TGTGCCAGCAGTGGGGCGGCCCCGGTCCACGAGCAGTACTTC. Translated: CASSGAAPVHEQYF.

The V and J genes are TRBV7-2 and TRBJ2-6; D tentatively fits TRBD1 or TRBD2 (5 bases each). The CDR3 loop spans 19 amino acids. Trimming took 3 bases from V and 0 from J, leaving 18 bases between them. CDR1 and CDR2 from the germline V gene are SGHTA and FQGNSA. This chain's CDR3 is CASSLAPGRLLSGANVLTF. CDR3 coding DNA: TGTGCCAGCAGCTTGGCCCCGGGACGTCTTCTCTCTGGGGCCAACGTCCTGACTTTC.

The chain carries TRBV6-5 and TRBJ2-7, with 10 positions matching TRBD2. The length of the CDR3 is 15 residues. After removal of 6 bases from V and 3 bases from J, the junction contained 8 bases not matched to a gene. Germline CDR1 MNHEY, CDR2 SVGAGI. The CDR3 coding sequence is TGTGCCAGCAGGCCCCCGCTAGCGGGGGTCTACGAGCAGTACTTC. Protein product: CASRPPLAGVYEQYF.

This chain uses TRBV23-1 with TRBJ2-7; D perhaps matches TRBD2 (5 bases). TRBV23-1 carries the ORF label, with uncertain function. V dropped 7 bases and J dropped 2 bases, with 15 bases sitting between them. The CDR3 runs to 14 residues. The CDR3 is CASNRRQWPYEQYF. The CDR3 nucleotides read TGCGCCAGCAACCGGAGGCAGTGGCCCTACGAGCAGTACTTC.

The table lists this clone with a count of one. The chain combines TRBV20-1 with TRBJ1-2; D is undetermined. The germline gives CDR1 DFQATT, CDR2 SNEGSKA (reference sequence). CDR3 length: 11 amino acids. Trimming removed 5 bases from V and 4 bases from J, with 8 bases in between. The CDR3 here is CSAGKGYGYTF. The DNA for the CDR3 is TGCAGTGCTGGTAAGGGCTATGGCTACACCTTC.

CDR3 loop: CASSPVWSSNEKLFF. DNA for the CDR3: TGCGCCAGCAGCCCCGTTTGGAGTTCTAATGAAAAACTGTTTTTT. This chain joins TRBV4-3 and TRBJ1-4, with unresolved D. V was shortened by 4 bases and J by 3 bases, with 12 bases between the two germline ends. This CDR3 is built from 15 residues. Germline V CDR1 and CDR2: LGHNA, YSLEER.

V gene TRBV11-2 combines with J gene TRBJ2-5; 8 bases fit TRBD1. The CDR3 spans 15 residues. Germline V CDR1 and CDR2: SGHAT, FQNNGV. V was pared by 3 bases and J by 2 bases, with 5 bases of the junction left unmatched. The CDR3 DNA reads as TGTGCCAGCAGCTTCCTTAGGACAGGGCAAGAGACCCAGTACTTC. Its protein product is CASSFLRTGQETQYF.

The chain is built from TRBV7-1 and TRBJ1-5; D unresolved. Being an ORF, TRBV7-1 has a function that is uncertain. V was clipped by 4 bases and J by 4 bases, with 11 bases between them. The CDR3 is made up of 14 amino acids. DNA of the CDR3: TGTGCCAGCAGCTTAGCGGCCGGGAATCAGCCCCAGCATTTT. Its translation: CASSLAAGNQPQHF.

The chain links TRBV29-1 to TRBJ1-4; D is ambiguous. Germline V CDR1 and CDR2: SQVTM, ANQGSEA. Between the trimmed V and J ends, which lost 7 bases and 4 bases, there was a span of 7 bases. The CDR3 spans 11 residues. CDR3: CSARDNEKLFF. The DNA for the CDR3 is TGCAGCGCCAGAGATAATGAAAAACTGTTTTTT.

This rearrangement joins TRBV5-1 to TRBJ2-1; D is unclear. Germline V gene data show CDR1 as SGHRS and CDR2 as YFSETQ. V lost 0 bases, J lost 9 bases, and 4 bases lay in between. The CDR3 consists of 11 residues. CDR3 sequence reads: CASSLDFEQFF. The CDR3 coding sequence is TGCGCCAGCAGCTTGGATTTTGAGCAGTTCTTC.

This clone showed up just once. The chain links TRBV5-3 to TRBJ2-7; D unresolved. TRBV5-3 is an ORF, and what it does is uncertain. Trimming took 4 bases from V and 4 from J, leaving 9 bases between them. The CDR3 extends over 12 amino acids. CDR3 residues: CARSPARYEQYF. Written as DNA, the CDR3 is TGTGCCAGAAGCCCGGCCAGATACGAGCAGTACTTC.

CDR3 nucleotides: TGTGCCAGCAGTGTGGGTGGGATAAACTATGGCTACACCTTC. Protein product: CASSVGGINYGYTF. V is TRBV6-1 and J is TRBJ1-2, with D hard to call. Per the germline V gene, CDR1 is MNHNS and CDR2 is SASEGT. The CDR3 has 14 amino acids. V was pared by 4 bases and J by 2 bases, with 11 bases between.

The rearrangement uses TRBV19 and TRBJ1-3; D uncertain. The CDR3 sequence is 13 residues long. Germline V gene sequence: CDR1 LNHDA, CDR2 SQIVND (reference sequence). The V end lost 8 bases, the J end lost 2 bases, and 10 bases lay between the germline ends. Here the CDR3 DNA reads TGTGCCAGTTGCCCAGCCCCTGGAAACACCATATATTTT. Translation gives CASCPAPGNTIYF. The full variable domain, in which reference TRBV19 and TRBJ1-3 provide the parts outside the CDR3, is DGGITQSPKYLFRKEGQNVTLSCEQNLNHDAMYWYRQDPGQGLRLIYYSQIVNDFQKGDIAEGYSVSREKKESFPLTVTSAQKNPTAFYLCASCPAPGNTIYFGEGSWLTVV.

The table lists this clone with a few counts. The chain is built from TRBV5-8 and TRBJ2-3; D is unresolved. Trimming left V 1 base short and J 5 bases short, with 2 bases between. CDR1 is SGHTS and CDR2 is YDEGEE in the germline V gene. The length of the CDR3 is 11 residues. CDR3 DNA: TGTGCCAGCAGCTTGTTAGATACGCAGTATTTT. It yields the protein CASSLLDTQYF. The whole variable domain, remainder taken from reference TRBV5-8 and TRBJ2-3, is EAGVTQSPTHLIKTRGQQATLRCSPISGHTSVYWYQQALGLGLQFLLWYDEGEERNRGNFPPRFSGRQFPNYSSELNVNALELEDSALYLCASSLLDTQYFGPGTRLTVL.

The chain is built from TRBV7-9 and TRBJ2-5; the D gene is possibly TRBD1 (6 bases). With 5 bases removed from V and 11 bases from J, the gap between germline ends came to 15 bases. The CDR3 loop spans 12 amino acids. From germline, CDR1 is SEHNR and CDR2 FQNEAQ (reference sequence). The CDR3 loop reads CASSPRTDQQYF. The CDR3 bases are TGTGCCAGCAGCCCCCGGACAGACCAACAGTACTTC. The whole variable domain, filled in from reference TRBV7-9 and TRBJ2-5, reads DTGVSQNPRHKITKRGQNVTFRCDPISEHNRLYWYRQTLGQGPEFLTYFQNEAQLEKSRLLSDRFSAERPKGSFSTLEIQRTEQGDSAMYLCASSPRTDQQYFGPGTRLLVL.

The genes are TRBV7-9 and TRBJ2-3; a weak D match, TRBD2 (6 bases). The CDR3 is made up of 15 amino acids. Germline lookup yields CDR1 SEHNR and CDR2 FQNEAQ (reference sequence). V was pared by 3 bases and J by 2 bases, with 12 bases between. CDR3 nucleotide sequence: TGTGCCAGCAGCTTCGGCGGGGCGAACACAGATACGCAGTATTTT. Translation gives CASSFGGANTDTQYF.